This T cell receptor (beta chain) was observed in a study of neurological immune-mediated disorders. Regarding the study as a whole: The absence of any CDR3 amino acid sequence shared by expanded clones across subjects suggests that repertoires were private in all groups.

Synthesis of cDNA was accomplished via 5'RACE employing 10-nucleotide random UMIs. TCRdb re-derived calls from the 5' RACE reads in MiXCR, one entry per CDR3 protein. The table shows roughly 48,000 distinct CDR3 sequences, with 5.8% occurring only once. Trimming removed 0 bases at V and 2 bases at J, with 8 bases between. Germline values: CDR1 SGHRS, CDR2 YFSETQ. This CDR3 is 14 amino acids long. This clonotype was observed many times. Antigen specificity is unknown. The sample taken for sequencing was CD4+ T cells from blood. This chain connects TRBV5-1 to TRBJ1-1; weak D call: TRBD1 (6 bases). The receptor was isolated from a young woman with multiple sclerosis. The CDR3: CASSLGGGNTEAFF. The CDR3 nucleotides read TGCGCCAGCAGCTTGGGAGGGGGTAACACTGAAGCTTTCTTT.